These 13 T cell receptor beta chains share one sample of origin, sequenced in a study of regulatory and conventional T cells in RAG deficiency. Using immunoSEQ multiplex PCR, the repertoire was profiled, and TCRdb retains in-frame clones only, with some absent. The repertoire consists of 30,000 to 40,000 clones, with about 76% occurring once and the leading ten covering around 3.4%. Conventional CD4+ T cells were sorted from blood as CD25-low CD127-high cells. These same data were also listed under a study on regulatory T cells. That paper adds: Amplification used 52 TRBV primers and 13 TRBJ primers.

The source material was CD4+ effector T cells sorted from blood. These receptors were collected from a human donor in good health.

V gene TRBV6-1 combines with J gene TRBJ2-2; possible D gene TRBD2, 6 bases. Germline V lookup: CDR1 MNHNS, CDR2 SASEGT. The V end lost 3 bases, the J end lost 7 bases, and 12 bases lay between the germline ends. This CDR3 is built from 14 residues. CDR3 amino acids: CASSDHVGGGELFF. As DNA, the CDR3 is TGTGCCAGCAGTGACCACGTCGGGGGCGGGGAGCTGTTTTTT.

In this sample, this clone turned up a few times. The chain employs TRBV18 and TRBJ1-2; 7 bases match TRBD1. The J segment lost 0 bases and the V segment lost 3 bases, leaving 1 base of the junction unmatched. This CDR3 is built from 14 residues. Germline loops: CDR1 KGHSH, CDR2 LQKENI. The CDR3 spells CASSPGQTNYGYTF. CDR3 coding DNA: TGTGCCAGCTCACCGGGACAGACTAACTATGGCTACACCTTC. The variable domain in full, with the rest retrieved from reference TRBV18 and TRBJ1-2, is NAGVMQNPRHLVRRRGQEARLRCSPMKGHSHVYWYRQLPEEGLKFMVYLQKENIIDESGMPKERFSAEFPKEGPSILRIQQVVRGDSAAYFCASSPGQTNYGYTFGSGTRLTVV.

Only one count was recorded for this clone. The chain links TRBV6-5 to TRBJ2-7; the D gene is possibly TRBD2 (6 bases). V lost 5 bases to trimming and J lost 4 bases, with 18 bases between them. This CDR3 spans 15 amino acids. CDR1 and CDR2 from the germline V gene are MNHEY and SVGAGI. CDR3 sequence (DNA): TGTGCCAGCAGTCTACAAGGGACGCGGGGTTACGAGCAGTACTTC. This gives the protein CASSLQGTRGYEQYF.

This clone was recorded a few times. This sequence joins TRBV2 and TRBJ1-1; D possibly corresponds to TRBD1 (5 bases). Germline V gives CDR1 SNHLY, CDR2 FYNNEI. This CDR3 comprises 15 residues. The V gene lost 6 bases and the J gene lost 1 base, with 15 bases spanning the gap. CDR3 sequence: CASRADSYGNTEAFF. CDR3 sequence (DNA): TGTGCCAGCAGAGCCGACAGCTATGGGAACACTGAAGCTTTCTTT.

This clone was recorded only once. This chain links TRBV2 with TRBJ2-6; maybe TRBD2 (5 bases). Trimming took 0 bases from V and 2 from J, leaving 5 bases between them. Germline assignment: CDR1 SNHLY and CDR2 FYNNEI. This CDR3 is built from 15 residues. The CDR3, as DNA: TGTGCCAGCAGTGAAGCCGGGGCTGGGGCCAACGTCCTGACTTTC. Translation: CASSEAGAGANVLTF.

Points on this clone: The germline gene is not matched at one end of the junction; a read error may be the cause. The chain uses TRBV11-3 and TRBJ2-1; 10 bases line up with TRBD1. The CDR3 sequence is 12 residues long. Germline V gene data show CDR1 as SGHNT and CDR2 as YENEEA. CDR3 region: CASSPRTGGVVF. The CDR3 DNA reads TGTGCCAGCAGCCCGAGGACAGGGGGTGTGGTCTTC.

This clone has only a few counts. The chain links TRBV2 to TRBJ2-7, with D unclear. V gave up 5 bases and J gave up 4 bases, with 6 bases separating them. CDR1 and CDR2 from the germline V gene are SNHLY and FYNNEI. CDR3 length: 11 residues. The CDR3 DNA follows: TGTGCCAGCAGTAATGGGTACGAGCAGTACTTC. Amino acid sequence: CASSNGYEQYF.

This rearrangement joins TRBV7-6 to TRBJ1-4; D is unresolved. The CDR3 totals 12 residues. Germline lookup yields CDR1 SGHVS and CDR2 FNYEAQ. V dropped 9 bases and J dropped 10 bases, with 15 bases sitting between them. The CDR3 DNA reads TGTGCCAGTTCAGATCCCAGGCGAAAACTGTTTTTT. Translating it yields CASSDPRRKLFF. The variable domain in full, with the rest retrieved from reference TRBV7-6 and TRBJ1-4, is GAGVSQSPRYKVTKRGQDVALRCDPISGHVSLYWYRQALGQGPEFLTYFNYEAQQDKSGLPNDRFSAERPEGSISTLTIQRTEQRDSAMYRCASSDPRRKLFFGSGTQLSVL.

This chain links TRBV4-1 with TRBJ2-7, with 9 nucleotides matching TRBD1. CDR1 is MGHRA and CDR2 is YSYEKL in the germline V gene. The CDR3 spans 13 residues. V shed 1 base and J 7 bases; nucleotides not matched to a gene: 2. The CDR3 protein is CASSQVGTGEQYF. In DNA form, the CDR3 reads TGCGCCAGCAGCCAAGTAGGGACAGGGGAGCAGTACTTC.

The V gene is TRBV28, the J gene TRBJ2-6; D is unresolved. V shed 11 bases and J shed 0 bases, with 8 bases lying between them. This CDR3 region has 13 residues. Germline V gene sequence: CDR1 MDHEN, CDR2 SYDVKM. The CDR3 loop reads CAAHYSGANVLTF. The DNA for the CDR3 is TGTGCCGCACACTACTCTGGGGCCAACGTCCTGACTTTC.

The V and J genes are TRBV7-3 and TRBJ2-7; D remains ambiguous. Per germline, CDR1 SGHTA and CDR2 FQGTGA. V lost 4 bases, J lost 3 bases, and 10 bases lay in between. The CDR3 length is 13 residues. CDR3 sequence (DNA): TGTGCCAGCAGCTCCCGCCCAAACTACGAGCAGTACTTC. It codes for CASSSRPNYEQYF.

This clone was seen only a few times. The CDR3: CASSPGVGTGAGEQYF. CDR3 bases: TGTGCCAGCTCACCAGGAGTCGGGACAGGGGCGGGCGAGCAGTACTTC. The V call is TRBV18, the J call TRBJ2-7, with TRBD1 matching 10 bases. V lost 2 bases and J lost 6; bases outside the gene matches: 10. The CDR3 contains 16 residues. Germline V gene sequence: CDR1 KGHSH, CDR2 LQKENI.

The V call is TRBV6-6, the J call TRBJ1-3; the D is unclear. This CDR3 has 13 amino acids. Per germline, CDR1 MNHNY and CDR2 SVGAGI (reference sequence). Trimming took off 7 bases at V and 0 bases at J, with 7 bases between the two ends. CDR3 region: CASTESSGNTIYF. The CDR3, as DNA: TGTGCCAGCACTGAGAGCTCTGGAAACACCATATATTTT.